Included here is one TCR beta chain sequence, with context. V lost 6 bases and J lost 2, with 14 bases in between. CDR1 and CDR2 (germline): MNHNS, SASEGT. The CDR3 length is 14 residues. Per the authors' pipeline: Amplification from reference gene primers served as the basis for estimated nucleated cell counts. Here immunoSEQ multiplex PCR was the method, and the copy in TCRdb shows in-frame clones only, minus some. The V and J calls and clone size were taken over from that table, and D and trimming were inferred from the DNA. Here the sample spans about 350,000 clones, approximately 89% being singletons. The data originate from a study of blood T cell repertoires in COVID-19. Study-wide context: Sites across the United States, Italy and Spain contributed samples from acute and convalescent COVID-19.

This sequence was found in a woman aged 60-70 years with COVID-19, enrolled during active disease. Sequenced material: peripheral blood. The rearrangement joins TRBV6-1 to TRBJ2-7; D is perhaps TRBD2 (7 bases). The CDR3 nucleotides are TGTGCCAGCAGCTACGGGGAGGGGGCCTACGAGCAGTACTTC. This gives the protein CASSYGEGAYEQYF.